Listed here are 29 T cell receptor beta chains from one sample, sequenced in a study of T cell responses to AZD1222 COVID-19 vaccine. Sequenced by immunoSEQ multiplex PCR; TCRdb stores in-frame clones only, minus some. The table has about 83,000 clones, around 89% seen once. Here the sequenced sample was peripheral blood, taken on day 0 of MenACWY control vaccination. These TCRs come from an adult in good health.

This chain connects TRBV6-5 to TRBJ2-1; D is possibly TRBD2 (6 bases). CDR3 length: 15 amino acids. Trimming pared 5 bases from V and 7 bases from J, leaving 18 bases between. Germline CDR1 and CDR2: MNHEY and SVGAGI. The CDR3 here is CASSPMREVMNEQFF. CDR3 sequence (DNA): TGTGCCAGCAGTCCGATGAGGGAGGTGATGAATGAGCAGTTCTTC.

The V and J genes are TRBV7-2 and TRBJ2-7, with TRBD2 matching 10 bases. Trimming took 5 bases from V and 7 from J; bases not matched to a gene: 8. Germline V lookup: CDR1 SGHTA, CDR2 FQGNSA. CDR3 length: 14 residues. The CDR3 loop is CASSKAGGPREQYF. Here the CDR3 DNA reads TGTGCCAGCAGCAAAGCGGGAGGGCCGAGGGAGCAGTACTTC.

This chain connects TRBV19 to TRBJ1-5, with D perhaps TRBD1 (5 bases). Germline CDR1 and CDR2: LNHDA and SQIVND (reference sequence). V lost 6 bases, J lost 6 bases, and 15 bases lay in between. The CDR3 sequence is 14 residues long. The CDR3 DNA reads as TGTGCCAGTAGGACTCAGGGACCGGGTCAGCCCCAGCATTTT. Translated: CASRTQGPGQPQHF.

This chain connects TRBV7-7 to TRBJ2-2; D might be TRBD2 (6 bases). The V gene's germline CDR1 is SSHAT and CDR2 FNYEAQ (reference sequence). The CDR3 covers 16 residues. Trimming stripped 1 base from V and 7 bases from J, with 16 bases between. CDR3 protein: CASSLVAAGIGGELFF. CDR3 in DNA: TGTGCCAGCAGCTTAGTTGCGGCGGGGATTGGCGGGGAGCTGTTTTTT.

The rearrangement links TRBV9 to TRBJ1-1, with D uncertain. CDR1 is SGDLS and CDR2 is YYNGEE in the germline V gene. The CDR3 is 13 amino acids. The V gene lost 0 bases and the J gene lost 8 bases, with 11 bases spanning the gap. The chain's CDR3 is CASSVEGLQEAFF. For the CDR3, the DNA is TGTGCCAGCAGCGTAGAAGGCCTGCAAGAAGCTTTCTTT.

The genes are TRBV5-4 and TRBJ2-1, with unresolved D. Germline assignment: CDR1 SGHNT and CDR2 YYREEE (reference sequence). V was cut by 2 bases and J by 9 bases, with 12 bases left in between. The CDR3 contains 13 residues. The CDR3 protein is CASSLGPGSEQFF. The CDR3, as DNA: TGTGCCAGCAGCTTAGGTCCGGGCAGTGAGCAGTTCTTC. Complete variable domain (other parts from reference TRBV5-4 and TRBJ2-1): ETGVTQSPTHLIKTRGQQVTLRCSSQSGHNTVSWYQQALGQGPQFIFQYYREEENGRGNFPPRFSGLQFPNYSSELNVNALELDDSALYLCASSLGPGSEQFFGPGTRLTVL.

The chain employs TRBV6-2 or TRBV6-3 and TRBJ2-7, with D unclear. Deletions cut 5 bases from V and 2 bases from J, with 7 bases between. This CDR3 is 12 amino acids long. Germline V gene sequence: CDR1 MNHEY, CDR2 SVGEGT. The CDR3 sequence is CASSLVPYEQYF. DNA of the CDR3: TGTGCCAGCAGTCTGGTTCCCTACGAGCAGTACTTC.

The chain uses TRBV10-3 and TRBJ1-4; D ambiguous. Per the germline V gene, CDR1 is ENHRY and CDR2 is SYGVKD. The CDR3 extends over 12 amino acids. V was shortened by 6 bases and J by 8 bases, with 10 bases between the two germline ends. CDR3 region: CAIRDVAEKLFF. The CDR3 DNA follows: TGTGCCATCAGGGACGTGGCCGAAAAACTGTTTTTT.

This clone was found once. This rearrangement joins TRBV6-5 to TRBJ2-7, with D possibly being TRBD1 (5 bases). CDR1 MNHEY and CDR2 SVGAGI come from the germline V gene. CDR3 size: 13 residues. The V and J ends lost 0 bases and 7 bases respectively, with 10 bases between them. CDR3 nucleotide sequence: TGTGCCAGCAGTTACTCCGGACACTGGGAGCAGTACTTC. It is translated as CASSYSGHWEQYF.

The chain carries TRBV9 and TRBJ2-7; 9 bases agree with TRBD1. The germline V gene encodes CDR1 SGDLS and CDR2 YYNGEE. The CDR3 sequence is 15 residues long. V lost 3 bases and J lost 2; bases outside the gene matches: 6. The CDR3 loop reads CASSAGDRVPYEQYF. The CDR3 nucleotides are TGTGCCAGCAGCGCGGGGGACAGGGTCCCCTACGAGCAGTACTTC.

The chain links TRBV7-2 to TRBJ2-7; D gene ambiguous. CDR3 size: 14 residues. Between the trimmed V and J ends, which lost 2 bases and 1 base, there was a span of 9 bases. Germline V lookup: CDR1 SGHTA, CDR2 FQGNSA. The CDR3 loop reads CASSLMRDSYEQYF. The CDR3 DNA reads TGTGCCAGCAGCTTAATGAGAGATTCCTACGAGCAGTACTTC.

The chain recombines TRBV25-1 with TRBJ1-2; 12 nucleotides agree with TRBD1. The CDR3 length is 15 residues. Germline V gene lookup returns CDR1 MGHDK and CDR2 SYGVNS. V dropped 3 bases and J dropped 8; count of bases not matched to a gene: 7. The CDR3 protein is CASSDRDRGHRGYTF. The CDR3 DNA sequence: TGTGCCAGCAGTGACCGGGACAGGGGGCATAGGGGCTACACCTTC.

This sequence joins TRBV4-3 and TRBJ1-4; 8 bases align to TRBD1. V was clipped by 3 bases and J by 4 bases; unmatched bases: 10. CDR1 is LGHNA, CDR2 YSLEER, per germline. CDR3 length equals 17 residues. CDR3 protein: CASSQKSDRDGNEKLFF. In DNA form, the CDR3 reads TGCGCCAGCAGCCAGAAATCGGACAGGGATGGTAATGAAAAACTGTTTTTT.

The CDR3 region has the DNA TGTGCCATCCGAGTGGGGGGCCGGGGTGAAAAACTGTTTTTT. Its protein is CAIRVGGRGEKLFF. The V call is TRBV6-5, the J call TRBJ1-4; tentatively, D is TRBD1 (6 bases). The V gene's germline CDR1 is MNHEY and CDR2 SVGAGI. V lost 10 bases and J lost 7, with 19 bases in between. The CDR3 covers 14 residues.

The V call is TRBV6-5, the J call TRBJ2-7, with a weak D call TRBD2 (5 bases). V was cut by 3 bases and J by 2 bases, with 14 bases left in between. Germline V lookup: CDR1 MNHEY, CDR2 SVGAGI. The CDR3 loop spans 15 amino acids. The CDR3 region is CASSYGPRRPYEQYF. CDR3 DNA sequence: TGTGCCAGCAGTTATGGACCTAGGAGGCCCTACGAGCAGTACTTC.

The rearrangement joins TRBV7-9 to TRBJ2-7; possible D gene TRBD1, 5 bases. Trimming removed 5 bases from V and 6 bases from J, with 32 bases in between. Germline CDR1 is SEHNR and CDR2 is FQNEAQ (reference sequence). The CDR3 extends over 19 amino acids. The CDR3 DNA is TGTGCCAGCAGCGTCCCCAAAAAACCCCAGGGTAAGGTGGTTCTCGAGCAGTACTTC. The encoded protein is CASSVPKKPQGKVVLEQYF. The complete variable domain, with remaining parts taken from reference TRBV7-9 and TRBJ2-7, reads DTGVSQNPRHKITKRGQNVTFRCDPISEHNRLYWYRQTLGQGPEFLTYFQNEAQLEKSRLLSDRFSAERPKGSFSTLEIQRTEQGDSAMYLCASSVPKKPQGKVVLEQYFGPGTRLTVT.

The chain joins TRBV7-6 to TRBJ1-4; D remains unclear. This CDR3 has 15 residues. Germline lookup yields CDR1 SGHVS and CDR2 FNYEAQ. Deletions cut 5 bases from V and 1 base from J, with 11 bases between. The CDR3 is CASSARTGTNEKLFF. CDR3 sequence (DNA): TGTGCCAGCAGCGCTCGGACGGGAACTAATGAAAAACTGTTTTTT.

The rearrangement uses TRBV28 and TRBJ1-1, with TRBD1 matching over 7 bases. Looked up from germline, CDR1 is MDHEN and CDR2 is SYDVKM. The CDR3 has 15 residues. J was trimmed by 8 bases and V by 5 bases; bases with no gene match: 14. Here the CDR3 reads CASSGWAGTEDEAFF. The DNA for the CDR3 is TGTGCCAGCAGTGGCTGGGCCGGGACAGAAGACGAAGCTTTCTTT.

The rearrangement links TRBV9 to TRBJ1-2; D is unclear. CDR1 and CDR2 from the germline V gene are SGDLS and YYNGEE. The V and J ends lost 3 bases and 8 bases respectively, with 11 bases between them. This CDR3 spans 12 amino acids. CDR3 DNA: TGTGCCAGCAGCGCCTCCATGAGGGGCTACACCTTC. Translated, it gives CASSASMRGYTF. Looking up the rest from reference TRBV9 and TRBJ1-2 gives the full variable domain: DSGVTQTPKHLITATGQRVTLRCSPRSGDLSVYWYQQSLDQGLQFLIQYYNGEERAKGNILERFSAQQFPDLHSELNLSSLELGDSALYFCASSASMRGYTFGSGTRLTVV.

The gene calls are TRBV11-3 and TRBJ2-1; 14 positions agree with TRBD2. Per germline, CDR1 SGHNT and CDR2 YENEEA. The CDR3 is 19 residues long. Trimming removed 5 bases from V and 6 bases from J; junction bases left unmatched: 15. CDR3 residues: CASSPTGGLAGGVGNEQFF. In DNA form, the CDR3 reads TGTGCCAGCAGCCCGACGGGAGGACTAGCGGGAGGAGTGGGCAATGAGCAGTTCTTC.

The rearrangement uses TRBV7-3 and TRBJ2-1; no reliable D call. Germline V gives CDR1 SGHTA, CDR2 FQGTGA. The CDR3 covers 15 residues. Trimming shortened V by 0 bases and J by 0 bases, and 6 bases separated the two germline ends. CDR3 in amino acids: CASSLTPSSYNEQFF. The DNA for the CDR3 is TGTGCCAGCAGCTTAACCCCAAGCTCCTACAATGAGCAGTTCTTC.

V usage is TRBV19 and J usage is TRBJ1-5, with D possibly TRBD1 on 5 matching bases. This CDR3 spans 14 amino acids. The germline gives CDR1 LNHDA, CDR2 SQIVND (reference sequence). V lost 6 bases and J 6 bases, leaving 15 bases between the germline ends. CDR3 bases: TGTGCCAGTAGCCACAGGTCGGCAGCTCAGCCCCAGCATTTT. This codes for CASSHRSAAQPQHF. Full variable domain (outside the CDR3, taken from reference TRBV19 and TRBJ1-5): DGGITQSPKYLFRKEGQNVTLSCEQNLNHDAMYWYRQDPGQGLRLIYYSQIVNDFQKGDIAEGYSVSREKKESFPLTVTSAQKNPTAFYLCASSHRSAAQPQHFGDGTRLSIL.

This rearrangement joins TRBV7-8 to TRBJ2-5, with D possibly TRBD1 on 6 matching bases. This CDR3 has 14 amino acids. Trimming took off 0 bases at V and 7 bases at J, with 12 bases between the two ends. Germline CDR1 reads SGHVS; CDR2 reads FQNEAQ. CDR3: CASSLAQGLGTQYF. The CDR3 bases are TGTGCCAGCAGCTTAGCGCAGGGGCTAGGGACCCAGTACTTC.

The V call is TRBV20-1, the J call TRBJ1-2; no firm D call. The germline V gene encodes CDR1 DFQATT and CDR2 SNEGSKA (reference sequence). CDR3 length equals 10 residues. Trimming cost V 1 base and J 12 bases, with 9 bases left between them. In nucleotides, the CDR3 is TGCAGTGCTAGAGTAAACCGCCACACCTTC. It encodes CSARVNRHTF.

The V call is TRBV20-1, the J call TRBJ2-3, with 7 bases lining up with TRBD2. The CDR3 length is 15 residues. The V gene's germline CDR1 is DFQATT and CDR2 SNEGSKA (reference sequence). V dropped 3 bases and J dropped 3; count of bases not matched to a gene: 9. The CDR3 reads CSASRLAGKTDTQYF. CDR3 DNA: TGCAGTGCTAGTAGACTAGCCGGGAAGACAGATACGCAGTATTTT.

V gene TRBV7-2 combines with J gene TRBJ1-3; no firm D call. The CDR3 is 15 residues long. Trimming stripped 10 bases from V and 3 bases from J, with 19 bases between. From germline, CDR1 is SGHTA and CDR2 FQGNSA. The CDR3 nucleotides read TGTGCCACCGAGACGGACGTGATTGATGGAAACACCATATATTTT. This encodes CATETDVIDGNTIYF.

J is TRBJ2-7 and V is TRBV18, with D perhaps TRBD1 (6 bases). The germline V gene encodes CDR1 KGHSH and CDR2 LQKENI. The V end lost 3 bases, the J end lost 0 bases, and 12 bases lay between the germline ends. CDR3 size: 15 residues. The CDR3 region has the DNA TGTGCCAGCTCACCCCGATCAGGGGTCTCCTACGAGCAGTACTTC. This translates into CASSPRSGVSYEQYF.

This clone is classed as medium-sized. V gene TRBV20-1 combines with J gene TRBJ2-1; D is perhaps TRBD1 or TRBD2 (5 bases each). The CDR3 is made up of 10 amino acids. Germline V gene lookup returns CDR1 DFQATT and CDR2 SNEGSKA (reference sequence). Deletions cut 7 bases from V and 5 bases from J, with 6 bases between. In DNA, the CDR3 is TGCAGTGGGGGGAACAATGAGCAGTTCTTC. This sequence encodes CSGGNNEQFF.

The chain combines TRBV7-9 with TRBJ1-1; unclear D gene. The length of the CDR3 is 13 residues. V was shortened by 3 bases and J by 6 bases, with 11 bases between the two germline ends. In germline, CDR1 is SEHNR, CDR2 FQNEAQ (reference sequence). The CDR3 loop reads CASSLYPGAEAFF. The CDR3 DNA follows: TGTGCCAGCAGCTTGTACCCCGGGGCTGAAGCTTTCTTT.